The 21 T cell receptor beta chains below were found in one sample sequenced in a study of T cells in Graves' hyperthyroidism and ophthalmopathy. RNA transcripts provided the source from which TCR beta CDR3 regions were amplified. The HTBI primer set drove a first-round RT-PCR of the TCR CDR3. TCRdb fed the multiplex PCR reads into MiXCR, producing one record per CDR3 protein. The sample yields some 560,000 distinct CDR3 sequences, 14% seen once. The sequencing input was blood. These receptors all stem from a woman in her thirties or forties with Graves' hyperthyroidism.

This clonotype was counted ten times or more. The chain carries TRBV5-1 and TRBJ2-1, with D perhaps assigned TRBD1 or TRBD2 (7 bases each). Germline V CDR1 and CDR2: SGHRS, YFSETQ. The length of the CDR3 is 16 residues. Trimming took off 6 bases at V and 7 bases at J, with 23 bases between the two ends. The DNA for the CDR3 is TGCGCCAGCACCCAGGAACCGACAGGGAGGGGTAATGAGCAGTTCTTC. It translates to CASTQEPTGRGNEQFF.

As regards this clonotype: A much larger clone is a single base away; this may be a read error. This chain joins TRBV29-1 and TRBJ2-1; 11 nucleotides align to TRBD2. TRBJ2-7 matches the DNA end more closely, so the J call is doubtful. The CDR3 contains 15 residues. Germline V CDR1 and CDR2: SQVTM, ANQGSEA. The CDR3 loop reads CSVGTSGSSYNEQYF. The CDR3 bases are TGCAGCGTCGGAACTAGCGGGAGCTCCTACAATGAGCAGTACTTC.

The rearrangement joins TRBV27 to TRBJ1-2, with 9 positions matching TRBD1. CDR1 and CDR2 from the germline V gene are MNHEY and SMNVEV (reference sequence). The CDR3 is made up of 14 amino acids. V was clipped by 5 bases and J by 6 bases; unmatched bases: 7. The DNA for the CDR3 is TGTGCCAGCAGTCATGGACAGGGGCCGGATGGCTACACCTTC. Protein product: CASSHGQGPDGYTF.

V usage is TRBV24-1 and J usage is TRBJ2-3; 7 bases align to TRBD1. The germline CDR1 and CDR2 sequences are KGHDR and SFDVKD. The CDR3 loop spans 16 amino acids. V shed 4 bases, J shed 0 bases, and the junction held 6 bases outside the gene matches. CDR3 in amino acids: CATSDLTGASTDTQYF. DNA of the CDR3: TGTGCCACCAGTGACCTCACAGGGGCGAGCACAGATACGCAGTATTTT.

This clonotype was counted at least ten times. V usage is TRBV7-2 and J usage is TRBJ2-7; D not certain. Trimming took off 5 bases at V and 1 base at J, with 12 bases between the two ends. The germline V gene encodes CDR1 SGHTA and CDR2 FQGNSA. This CDR3 is 14 amino acids long. In nucleotides, the CDR3 is TGTGCCAGCAGCCCCGACGTCCGTTCCTACGAGCAGTACTTC. Translation: CASSPDVRSYEQYF. Together with reference TRBV7-2 and TRBJ2-7, the CDR3 gives the full variable domain: GAGVSQSPSNKVTEKGKDVELRCDPISGHTALYWYRQSLGQGLEFLIYFQGNSAPDKSGLPSDRFSAERTGGSVSTLTIQRTQQEDSAVYLCASSPDVRSYEQYFGPGTRLTVT.

This clonotype has only a few counts. V and J are TRBV20-1 and TRBJ2-3; TRBD2 matches 11 bases. Germline assignment: CDR1 DFQATT and CDR2 SNEGSKA (reference sequence). The trim removed 0 bases at V and 3 bases at J, leaving 5 bases unmatched. This CDR3 comprises 16 residues. The CDR3 DNA follows: TGCAGTGCTAGAGATGAACTAGCGGGAGTTACAGATACGCAGTATTTT. Translation gives CSARDELAGVTDTQYF.

This clonotype was picked up many times. This rearrangement joins TRBV28 to TRBJ2-7; D tentatively fits TRBD1 or TRBD2 (5 bases each). Germline assignment: CDR1 MDHEN and CDR2 SYDVKM. V was shortened by 2 bases and J by 7 bases, with 15 bases between the two germline ends. This CDR3 is built from 14 residues. DNA of the CDR3: TGTGCCAGCAGTTTAGCTAGGGGAGTTAGGGAGCAGTACTTC. Translated: CASSLARGVREQYF.

This clonotype was counted only a few times. The V and J genes are TRBV20-1 and TRBJ2-7; 8 bases align to TRBD2. Germline V gene lookup returns CDR1 DFQATT and CDR2 SNEGSKA (reference sequence). The CDR3 has 14 residues. V lost 6 bases and J lost 4; bases outside the gene matches: 11. Here the CDR3 DNA reads TGCAGTGCCCTGTCTAGCGGGCAAGGTTACGAGCAGTACTTC. As protein: CSALSSGQGYEQYF.

This clonotype has ten or more counts. The chain carries TRBV2 and TRBJ2-3; 10 bases map to TRBD1. Per the germline V gene, CDR1 is SNHLY and CDR2 is FYNNEI. V shed 8 bases and J 0 bases; nucleotides not matched to a gene: 5. The CDR3 length is 15 residues. The CDR3 DNA reads TGTGCCAGCGGGGGACAGGGGATGAGCACAGATACGCAGTATTTT. This sequence encodes CASGGQGMSTDTQYF.

Ten or more counts support this clonotype. This chain links TRBV28 with TRBJ2-1; TRBD2 aligns across 10 bases. J lost 7 bases, V lost 5 bases, and 5 bases had no gene match. Germline V gives CDR1 MDHEN, CDR2 SYDVKM. The CDR3 covers 14 residues. This CDR3 reads CASSTRLAGNEQFF. The CDR3 region has the DNA TGTGCCAGCAGTACCCGACTAGCGGGTAATGAGCAGTTCTTC.

The chain employs TRBV4-1 and TRBJ2-5; 10 nucleotides agree with TRBD2. The CDR3 runs to 16 residues. From germline, CDR1 is MGHRA and CDR2 YSYEKL. V shed 6 bases and J 1 base; nucleotides not matched to a gene: 8. CDR3: CASRKRLAGPQETQYF. The CDR3 DNA follows: TGCGCCAGCAGAAAACGACTAGCGGGCCCCCAAGAGACCCAGTACTTC.

The chain uses TRBV4-1 and TRBJ2-3, with 11 bases matching TRBD2. Germline CDR1 reads MGHRA; CDR2 reads YSYEKL. The CDR3 sequence is 17 residues long. Trimming at V came to 0 bases and at J to 8 bases, leaving 10 bases not matched to a gene. The CDR3 loop is CASSQDLAGGGAGTQYF. The CDR3 DNA follows: TGCGCCAGCAGCCAAGATCTAGCGGGAGGAGGTGCAGGTACGCAGTATTTT.

This clonotype was picked up a small number of times. The rearrangement uses TRBV25-1 and TRBJ1-2, with TRBD1 as a possible D gene (6 bases). Trimming cost V 7 bases and J 5 bases, with 14 bases left between them. The germline V gene encodes CDR1 MGHDK and CDR2 SYGVNS. CDR3 length equals 13 residues. The CDR3 here is CASTGEGGYGYTF. As DNA, the CDR3 is TGTGCCAGCACGGGGGAAGGGGGGTATGGCTACACCTTC.

This clonotype was observed a handful of times. Mismatch with germline at one junction end may stem from a read error. The V gene is TRBV28, the J gene TRBJ1-2; D gene ambiguous. Germline CDR1 MDHEN, CDR2 SYDVKM. The CDR3 has 14 amino acids. In DNA form, the CDR3 reads TGTGCCAACAGTTCCGCCGGAGGGATCTATGGCTACACCTTC. Its translation is CANSSAGGIYGYTF.

This clonotype has only a few counts. This chain links TRBV5-1 with TRBJ2-5, with a weak D call TRBD1 (6 bases). Germline CDR1 SGHRS, CDR2 YFSETQ. Trimming shortened V by 0 bases and J by 0 bases, and 12 bases separated the two germline ends. This CDR3 is 16 amino acids long. The CDR3 DNA reads TGCGCCAGCAGCTTGGCCGGGACACCGTACCAAGAGACCCAGTACTTC. Its translation: CASSLAGTPYQETQYF. Full variable domain (remainder filled in from reference TRBV5-1 and TRBJ2-5): KAGVTQTPRYLIKTRGQQVTLSCSPISGHRSVSWYQQTPGQGLQFLFEYFSETQRNKGNFPGRFSGRQFSNSRSEMNVSTLELGDSALYLCASSLAGTPYQETQYFGPGTRLLVL.

There are a few counts of this clonotype. The rearrangement links TRBV27 to TRBJ2-1; D uncertain. This CDR3 is 12 amino acids long. In germline, CDR1 is MNHEY, CDR2 SMNVEV (reference sequence). V lost 5 bases, J lost 7 bases, and 9 bases lay in between. CDR3 bases: TGTGCCAGCAGTCCGGAGATTAATGAGCAGTTCTTC. Encoded protein: CASSPEINEQFF.

The sample holds a few counts of this clonotype. A clone one base away is much larger, so this may be a read error. The V and J genes are TRBV20-1 and TRBJ2-2; possible D gene TRBD1, 5 bases. The CDR3 length is 15 residues. Germline loops: CDR1 DFQATT, CDR2 SNEGSKA (reference sequence). Trimming stripped 6 bases from V and 0 bases from J, with 14 bases between. CDR3 coding DNA: TGCAGTGCCAGGCAGGGATGCCCGAACACCGGGGAGCTGTTTTTT. Translation gives CSARQGCPNTGELFF.

This clonotype was counted many times. V gene TRBV30 combines with J gene TRBJ1-2, with a possible D match to TRBD1 (5 bases). Germline CDR1 and CDR2: GTSNPN and SVGIG (reference sequence). V was clipped by 2 bases and J by 3 bases, with 13 bases between them. The CDR3 spans 14 residues. DNA for the CDR3: TGTGCCTGGAGTCGGGACGGATTTTACTATGGCTACACCTTC. Its translation is CAWSRDGFYYGYTF.

This clonotype was observed many times. The chain is built from TRBV7-8 and TRBJ1-5; tentatively, D is TRBD1 (5 bases). Germline CDR1 is SGHVS and CDR2 is FQNEAQ. The CDR3 spans 18 residues. Trimming cost V 2 bases and J 0 bases, with 17 bases left between them. The CDR3 nucleotides are TGTGCCAGCAGCTTAACTGGGACTCCAATTCTTAGCAATCAGCCCCAGCATTTT. Protein: CASSLTGTPILSNQPQHF.

The gene calls are TRBV2 and TRBJ1-6; D is possibly TRBD1 (6 bases). V was clipped by 10 bases and J by 3 bases, with 19 bases between them. The CDR3 loop spans 16 amino acids. The germline V gene encodes CDR1 SNHLY and CDR2 FYNNEI. CDR3 nucleotides: TGTGCCATCTACGTATCGCTGGACAGCTATAATTCACCCCTCCACTTT. It encodes CAIYVSLDSYNSPLHF.

In this sample, this clonotype turned up many times. The V gene is TRBV20-1, the J gene TRBJ2-2; no reliable D call. Germline V CDR1 and CDR2: DFQATT, SNEGSKA (reference sequence). The V and J ends lost 3 bases and 5 bases respectively, with 16 bases between them. The CDR3 sequence is 15 residues long. The CDR3 sequence is CSARGAVGGTGELFF. DNA for the CDR3: TGCAGTGCTAGGGGCGCCGTCGGTGGGACCGGGGAGCTGTTTTTT.